This passage covers 2 T cell receptor beta chains from one sample sequenced in a study of blood T cell repertoires in COVID-19. Libraries were prepared by immunoSEQ multiplex PCR; TCRdb keeps only in-frame clonotypes and omits some of them. The sample includes some 97,000 clones, approximately 90% of them seen just once. Sequencing input: peripheral blood. These receptors all come from a man aged 55 to 70 with acute or convalescent COVID-19.

DNA of the CDR3: TGCGCCAGCAGCGCTACAGGGTTCGAGTTCAGTGTGAACACTGAAGCTTTCTTT. Protein product: CASSATGFEFSVNTEAFF. The chain carries TRBV5-1 and TRBJ1-1; possibly TRBD1 for D (6 bases). The V end lost 4 bases, the J end lost 0 bases, and 22 bases lay between the germline ends. Germline CDR1 reads SGHRS; CDR2 reads YFSETQ. The CDR3 is 18 residues long.

The rearrangement uses TRBV6-1 and TRBJ2-7; D is unresolved. V shed 2 bases and J shed 6 bases, with 11 bases lying between them. This CDR3 region has 13 residues. Looked up from germline, CDR1 is MNHNS and CDR2 is SASEGT. CDR3 nucleotide sequence: TGTGCCAGCAGTGAATCGTCCGTTAGCGAGCAGTACGTC. It translates to CASSESSVSEQYV.